A selection of T cell receptor beta chains follows, all from one sample in a study of cytomegalovirus exposure and HLA in healthy donors. Sequenced by immunoSEQ multiplex PCR; TCRdb stores in-frame clones only, minus some. The data contain 150,000 to 200,000 clones, more than 60% of them singletons. The material sequenced was PBMCs. The origin of the receptors is a female donor in good health and CMV-seronegative. Both conserved end residues are part of each CDR3. D genes are given only for firm matches.

J gene: TRBJ2-3
D gene: -
V gene: TRBV19
CDR3 protein: CASSRLPSTDTQYF

J gene: TRBJ1-1
D gene: -
V gene: TRBV28
CDR3 protein: CASKTHGGTEAFF

J gene: TRBJ2-1
D gene: TRBD2
V gene: TRBV2
CDR3 protein: CASTRTSGRSPYNEQFF

J gene: TRBJ2-5
D gene: TRBD1
V gene: TRBV6-4
CDR3 protein: CASSDSGSPSGGTQYF

J gene: TRBJ1-4
D gene: -
V gene: TRBV4-2
CDR3 protein: CASSQELRDGLFF

J gene: TRBJ1-2
D gene: TRBD1
V gene: TRBV6-5
CDR3 protein: CASSSPPTGNYGYTF

J gene: TRBJ2-7
D gene: TRBD2
V gene: TRBV11-1
CDR3 protein: CASSRGTSGGTYEQYF

J gene: TRBJ2-2
D gene: TRBD1
V gene: TRBV6-4
CDR3 protein: CASSEQGAGGELFF

J gene: TRBJ1-2
D gene: -
V gene: TRBV12-2
CDR3 protein: CASRDRSREKYGYTF

J gene: TRBJ1-3
D gene: TRBD1
V gene: TRBV4-3
CDR3 protein: CASSQDPEDRARVGAGNTIYF

J gene: TRBJ2-5
D gene: TRBD1
V gene: TRBV6-1
CDR3 protein: CASSELGQRGETQYF

J gene: TRBJ2-2
D gene: TRBD1
V gene: TRBV5-1
CDR3 protein: CASNPNRDRGGGELFF

J gene: TRBJ1-1
D gene: -
V gene: TRBV5-4
CDR3 protein: CASSASNRAENTEAFF

J gene: TRBJ1-1
D gene: -
V gene: TRBV19
CDR3 protein: CASSIDRYEAFF

J gene: TRBJ1-1
D gene: TRBD1
V gene: TRBV5-4
CDR3 protein: CASSLALRTGKGGEAFF

J gene: TRBJ1-1
D gene: -
V gene: TRBV6-6
CDR3 protein: CASTSTGYTEAFF

J gene: TRBJ2-5
D gene: TRBD2
V gene: TRBV4-1
CDR3 protein: CASSLPLGGTRETQYF

J gene: TRBJ1-2
D gene: TRBD1
V gene: TRBV7-9
CDR3 protein: CSSSLAGQGSFSYGYTF

J gene: TRBJ2-1
D gene: -
V gene: TRBV7-2
CDR3 protein: CASSPRAWGEQFF

J gene: TRBJ1-1
D gene: TRBD1
V gene: TRBV30
CDR3 protein: CAWRLDRGGSEAFF

J gene: TRBJ2-3
D gene: -
V gene: TRBV5-1
CDR3 protein: CASSLDYHTDTQYF

J gene: TRBJ1-3
D gene: -
V gene: TRBV6-5
CDR3 protein: CASSYTWAVSGNTIYF

J gene: TRBJ1-4
D gene: -
V gene: TRBV29-1
CDR3 protein: CSVEDLRGEANEKLFF

J gene: TRBJ2-3
D gene: TRBD2
V gene: TRBV19
CDR3 protein: CASSPGLAGGTDTQYF

J gene: TRBJ2-5
D gene: TRBD1
V gene: TRBV5-4
CDR3 protein: CASSPGTGGQETQYF

J gene: TRBJ1-2
D gene: TRBD1
V gene: TRBV27
CDR3 protein: CASSRTGVGYGYTF

J gene: TRBJ2-6
D gene: -
V gene: TRBV5-1
CDR3 protein: CASSTQANSGANVLTF

J gene: TRBJ2-7
D gene: -
V gene: TRBV7-2
CDR3 protein: CASSLTRDLRGQYF

J gene: TRBJ2-7
D gene: TRBD2
V gene: TRBV2
CDR3 protein: CASSQPSGVPEQYF

J gene: TRBJ1-4
D gene: -
V gene: TRBV5-1
CDR3 protein: CASSLQLGNEKLFF

J gene: TRBJ1-4
D gene: -
V gene: TRBV6-5
CDR3 protein: CASRSRAELFF

J gene: TRBJ1-1
D gene: TRBD1
V gene: TRBV6-1
CDR3 protein: CASSEPGQGAGGTEAFF

J gene: TRBJ2-7
D gene: TRBD2
V gene: TRBV7-8
CDR3 protein: CASSATSGGTYEQYF

J gene: TRBJ2-3
D gene: -
V gene: TRBV5-1
CDR3 protein: CASSLWTGQSLTQYF

J gene: TRBJ1-2
D gene: -
V gene: TRBV9
CDR3 protein: CASSVDSNYGYTF

J gene: TRBJ1-1
D gene: -
V gene: TRBV4-3
CDR3 protein: CASSQLQDTEAFF

J gene: TRBJ2-1
D gene: TRBD1
V gene: TRBV4-1
CDR3 protein: CASSRVGTGPNEQFF

J gene: TRBJ2-1
D gene: TRBD2
V gene: TRBV19
CDR3 protein: CASSTGLAGLNEQFF

J gene: TRBJ1-2
D gene: TRBD1
V gene: TRBV7-2
CDR3 protein: CASSLARDRGVPYGYTF

J gene: TRBJ1-1
D gene: -
V gene: TRBV5-6
CDR3 protein: CASSLVGRTEAFF

J gene: TRBJ1-2
D gene: -
V gene: TRBV6-1
CDR3 protein: CASSLLGGNYGYTF

J gene: TRBJ1-2
D gene: -
V gene: TRBV19
CDR3 protein: CASSRQGIYGYTF

J gene: TRBJ2-5
D gene: -
V gene: TRBV2
CDR3 protein: CASPGQTAKETQYF

J gene: TRBJ2-7
D gene: -
V gene: TRBV28
CDR3 protein: CASSLVSDKYEQYF